Each of the 3 T cell receptor beta chains below was sequenced from the same sample in a study of T cell responses to AZD1222 COVID-19 vaccine. Repertoires were generated with immunoSEQ multiplex PCR, while TCRdb's copy carries only in-frame clones and drops some. The table includes about 140,000 clones, 90% detected once. This material consisted of peripheral blood, taken on day 0 of AZD1222 vaccination. The source is an adult in good health.

This clone was found a few times. The J gene is TRBJ1-5, the V gene TRBV18; a weak D match, TRBD1 (5 bases). The V and J ends lost 2 bases and 6 bases respectively, with 17 bases between them. There are 16 residues in the CDR3. Germline V gene sequence: CDR1 KGHSH, CDR2 LQKENI. CDR3 sequence (DNA): TGTGCCAGCTCACCAACCGGGACCTCAGTAGGTCAGCCCCAGCATTTT. It encodes CASSPTGTSVGQPQHF.

This rearrangement joins TRBV11-2 to TRBJ1-1; D is uncertain. The germline V gene has CDR1 SGHAT and CDR2 FQNNGV. The CDR3 covers 13 residues. Trimming stripped 1 base from V and 1 base from J, with 4 bases between. The CDR3 coding sequence is TGTGCCAGCAGCTTAGGATGGAACACTGAAGCTTTCTTT. It codes for CASSLGWNTEAFF. The full variable domain, its missing parts supplied by reference TRBV11-2 and TRBJ1-1, is EAGVAQSPRYKIIEKRQSVAFWCNPISGHATLYWYQQILGQGPKLLIQFQNNGVVDDSQLPKDRFSAERLKGVDSTLKIQPAKLEDSAVYLCASSLGWNTEAFFGQGTRLTVV.

This clone was picked up a small number of times. The J gene is TRBJ2-1, the V gene TRBV27, with D possibly matching TRBD2 (5 bases). Trimming cost V 8 bases and J 5 bases, with 10 bases left between them. The CDR3 loop spans 12 amino acids. Germline V gives CDR1 MNHEY, CDR2 SMNVEV (reference sequence). The CDR3 DNA follows: TGTGCCAGCTGGACTGGAGACAATGAGCAGTTCTTC. Translating gives CASWTGDNEQFF.